This TCR beta chain is from a study of technical replicates of blood from several donors listed by TCRdb under 2017. Preparation of the library involved the immunoSEQ multiplex PCR assay. Imported from immuneACCESS, the table was reduced by TCRdb to in-frame sequences with V and J called. These copies leave out some clones; in studies compared against another copy, an unresolved V gene accounts for under half, and the cause of the remainder is not known. This sample has around 71,000 clones in its table, and around 90% of those were observed once. Of the sample, 0.4% to 0.45% falls within the top ten clones. Its CDR3 holds 13 amino acids, cysteine through phenylalanine. Just the 39-base CDR3 DNA is kept, in frame starting at base 1. Compared with germline, V lacks 6 bases and J lacks 7 bases; bases without a gene match: 4. CDR1 and CDR2 are drawn from the germline V gene: SNHLY, FYNNEI. On this clone: The target of this receptor is not known. Within one base of it there is no much larger clone, and no base qualities were kept.

This chain is built from TRBV2 and TRBJ1-4; 8 junctional bases match TRBD1. This clonotype was obtained from a human donor in good health. Source material: T cells isolated from PBMCs. The nucleotide sequence is given as TGTGCCAGCAGGGGGACAGGATTTGAAAAACTGTTTTTT. Its amino acids are CASRGTGFEKLFF.